These 13 T cell receptor beta chains share one sample of origin, sequenced in a study of blood T cell repertoires in COVID-19. Profiling relied on immunoSEQ multiplex PCR, and the TCRdb table lists in-frame clones only, not all of them. The table shows tens of thousands of clones, with roughly 84% occurring only once. The sample was peripheral blood. Receptors were obtained from a woman aged 55-75 years with acute or convalescent COVID-19.

This clone has more than one count but fewer than ten. The chain uses TRBV6-5 and TRBJ1-1; 10 bases match TRBD1. The CDR3 contains 12 residues. With 6 bases clipped from V and 8 bases from J, the junction kept 3 bases outside the gene matches. CDR1 is MNHEY and CDR2 is SVGAGI in the germline V gene. CDR3 sequence: CASRSTGGEAFF. DNA of the CDR3: TGTGCCAGCAGATCGACAGGGGGCGAAGCTTTCTTT.

The V call is TRBV7-9, the J call TRBJ2-7; 9 bases match TRBD1. Looked up from germline, CDR1 is SEHNR and CDR2 is FQNEAQ (reference sequence). The CDR3 extends over 14 amino acids. After removal of 4 bases from V and 1 base from J, the junction contained 2 bases not matched to a gene. The CDR3 loop reads CASSSDRGSYEQYF. CDR3 nucleotide sequence: TGTGCCAGCAGCTCGGACAGGGGTTCCTACGAGCAGTACTTC.

This clone was counted a single time. The J gene is TRBJ1-4, the V gene TRBV6-5; 9 bases are a match to TRBD1. This CDR3 is 15 amino acids long. Germline CDR1 MNHEY, CDR2 SVGAGI. With V trimmed by 5 bases and J by 7 bases, 8 bases remained unmatched. The CDR3 region is CASSPGTGKAEKLFF. The DNA of the CDR3 is TGTGCCAGCAGTCCAGGGACAGGGAAAGCTGAAAAACTGTTTTTT.

V usage is TRBV7-2 and J usage is TRBJ1-1; the match to TRBD1 covers 7 bases. CDR1 is SGHTA, CDR2 FQGNSA, per germline. This CDR3 spans 13 amino acids. The V gene end was trimmed by 8 bases and the J gene end by 5 bases; junction bases not matched to a gene: 8. The CDR3, as DNA: TGTGCCAGCGGGGGACAGATGGGGACTGAAGCTTTCTTT. It specifies CASGGQMGTEAFF.

The chain combines TRBV6-5 with TRBJ1-4; 9 nucleotides match TRBD1. The J segment lost 7 bases and the V segment lost 0 bases, leaving 3 bases of the junction unmatched. From germline, CDR1 is MNHEY and CDR2 SVGAGI. This CDR3 contains 15 residues. CDR3 DNA sequence: TGTGCCAGCAGTTACTCGGGACAGGGAGGTGAAAAACTGTTTTTT. Its translation: CASSYSGQGGEKLFF.

This chain connects TRBV2 to TRBJ1-1, with D possibly TRBD1 on 6 matching bases. The CDR3 loop spans 17 amino acids. Trimming cost V 0 bases and J 0 bases, with 14 bases left between them. CDR1 and CDR2 from the germline V gene are SNHLY and FYNNEI. The CDR3 protein is CASSEALTRGLNTEAFF. CDR3 sequence (DNA): TGTGCCAGCAGTGAAGCGCTCACCAGGGGCCTGAACACTGAAGCTTTCTTT.

This chain uses TRBV6-6 with TRBJ1-3; 10 positions agree with TRBD1. V gave up 6 bases and J gave up 8 bases; unmatched junction bases: 4. This CDR3 is 13 amino acids long. From germline, CDR1 is MNHNY and CDR2 SVGAGI (reference sequence). Here the CDR3 reads CASRAGTGDTIYF. DNA of the CDR3: TGTGCCAGCAGAGCCGGGACAGGGGACACCATATATTTT.

The chain links TRBV6-5 to TRBJ1-2; the match to TRBD1 covers 9 bases. J gave up 4 bases and V 6 bases, and 6 bases lay outside the gene matches. Per the germline V gene, CDR1 is MNHEY and CDR2 is SVGAGI. This CDR3 has 14 residues. CDR3 bases: TGTGCCAGCAGAGAGACAGGGGGAGGCTATGGCTACACCTTC. Translation: CASRETGGGYGYTF.

The V call is TRBV10-3, the J call TRBJ1-1, with D uncertain. The CDR3 spans 12 residues. Trimming stripped 11 bases from V and 3 bases from J, with 13 bases between. Germline assignment: CDR1 ENHRY and CDR2 SYGVKD. The CDR3 loop is CAARTRDTEAFF. As DNA, the CDR3 is TGTGCCGCCCGGACTAGGGACACTGAAGCTTTCTTT.

This CDR3 is CASSFEGGYGYTF. CDR3 DNA: TGTGCCAGCAGTTTTGAAGGGGGCTATGGCTACACCTTC. V is TRBV27 and J is TRBJ1-2; D is possibly TRBD1 (6 bases). V was trimmed by 3 bases and J by 4 bases, leaving 9 bases between them. Germline-derived CDR1 and CDR2 are MNHEY and SMNVEV (reference sequence). CDR3 length: 13 residues.

The chain joins TRBV9 to TRBJ1-4, with D perhaps TRBD1 (6 bases). This CDR3 region has 16 residues. Germline CDR1 and CDR2: SGDLS and YYNGEE. V was cut by 0 bases and J by 6 bases, with 15 bases left in between. The CDR3 loop is CASSVGGRGKDEKLFF. CDR3 DNA sequence: TGTGCCAGCAGCGTAGGAGGCAGGGGTAAAGATGAAAAACTGTTTTTT.

This clone was seen a handful of times. The chain joins TRBV3-1 (or the pseudogene TRBV3-2) to TRBJ1-1; 7 bases match TRBD1. The germline CDR1 and CDR2 sequences are LGHDT and YNNKEL (reference sequence). The CDR3 extends over 17 amino acids. J was trimmed by 1 base and V by 0 bases; bases with no gene match: 8. The CDR3 reads CASSQEQAGGRNTEAFF. CDR3 coding DNA: TGTGCCAGCAGCCAAGAACAGGCAGGGGGAAGGAACACTGAAGCTTTCTTT.

V is TRBV7-9 and J is TRBJ1-2, with unresolved D. From germline, CDR1 is SEHNR and CDR2 FQNEAQ (reference sequence). V was clipped by 1 base and J by 6 bases, with 9 bases between them. The CDR3 is made up of 13 amino acids. The CDR3 here is CASSLGEADGYTF. The CDR3 DNA reads TGTGCCAGCAGCTTAGGGGAAGCGGATGGCTACACCTTC. Based on the CDR3 plus reference TRBV7-9 and TRBJ1-2, the full variable domain is DTGVSQNPRHKITKRGQNVTFRCDPISEHNRLYWYRQTLGQGPEFLTYFQNEAQLEKSRLLSDRFSAERPKGSFSTLEIQRTEQGDSAMYLCASSLGEADGYTFGSGTRLTVV.